This TCR beta chain appears in the sequencing data of a study of T-cell reconstitution after alpha-beta-depleted transplantation in children. This clonotype was seen repeatedly, ten times or more. CDR1 SGHVS and CDR2 FNYEAQ come from the germline V gene. This CDR3 has 16 residues. V shed 5 bases, J shed 0 bases, and the junction held 10 bases outside the gene matches. Construction of the TCRbeta library involved unique molecular identifiers. Each CDR3 protein gets one entry after TCRdb re-called the PCR reads with MiXCR. This sample yields some 400,000 distinct CDR3 sequences, of which about 20% are seen a single time; 3.5% to 4% belongs to the top ten.

The sequencing here drew on PBMCs from the stem cell graft donor, taken from the stem cell graft. The clonotype comes from a human donor who donated a stem cell graft to a child with acute myeloid leukemia. The gene calls are TRBV7-6 and TRBJ2-7, with 7 positions matching TRBD1. DNA of the CDR3: TGTGCCAGCAGCGCCTCGATCCGGGACAGCTCCTACGAGCAGTACTTC. Translation: CASSASIRDSSYEQYF.